Listed below are T cell receptor beta chains from one sample, sequenced in a study of cytomegalovirus exposure and HLA in healthy donors. The assay was immunoSEQ multiplex PCR, and TCRdb's table has in-frame clones only and misses some. The sample contains fewer than 200,000 clones, roughly 84% of which appear only once. The material sequenced was PBMCs. These receptors were taken from a male donor in good health and CMV-seronegative. Each CDR3 is given without its conserved first and last residue. Size values are once, few and many counts, or a class for expanded clones, and some rows have none.

clone size,V gene,J gene,CDR3 protein
NA,TRBV28,TRBJ2-5,ASSLSSAGGETQY
few,TRBV4-3,TRBJ2-3,ASSQERLSDRGAGDTQY
NA,TRBV6-1,TRBJ1-1,ASNHKGNIEAF
NA,TRBV28,TRBJ1-4,ASTKGGLGEKLF
once,TRBV30,TRBJ1-2,AWRWTGNYGYT
NA,TRBV5-4,TRBJ2-7,ASSLVSGSVYEQY
NA,TRBV6-5,TRBJ2-1,ASSKLAAHYNEQF
NA,TRBV13,TRBJ2-6,ASSLVFPSGANVLT
NA,TRBV5-1,TRBJ1-1,ASSLVGVKAF
NA,TRBV13,TRBJ2-7,ASSRDSYEQY
NA,TRBV7-9,TRBJ1-4,ASSLFTGVTEEKLF
NA,TRBV18,TRBJ1-1,AVSGDMNTEAF
NA,TRBV2,TRBJ2-7,ASRAQERSSYEQY
NA,TRBV27,TRBJ1-2,ASKRQGYNYGYT
NA,TRBV27,TRBJ2-1,ASSLPQGGGEQF
few,TRBV7-3,TRBJ2-5,ASSLTGTLAGGETQY
NA,TRBV5-8,TRBJ2-1,ASRTGTRFNEQF
NA,TRBV18,TRBJ1-1,ASSPRAGAVDTEAF
NA,TRBV7-9,TRBJ2-3,ASSPKGAGNTDTQY
NA,TRBV6-1,TRBJ1-6,ASSAGHESPLH
NA,TRBV29-1,TRBJ2-7,SVARTGDYEQY
NA,TRBV2,TRBJ2-5,ASSESTVGAETQY
NA,TRBV6-5,TRBJ2-7,ASSTGHTYEQY
few,TRBV30,TRBJ2-3,AWSVPRGSGDTQY
NA,TRBV9,TRBJ2-5,ASSVDRAGIQETQY
few,TRBV10-3,TRBJ1-5,AISTDSNQPQH
NA,TRBV11-1,TRBJ2-1,ASSLLQGNEQF
few,TRBV6-6,TRBJ1-2,ASVRTTGANYGYT
NA,TRBV5-1,TRBJ2-3,ASSLSSGSADTQY
NA,TRBV18,TRBJ2-7,ASSPTSASEQY
NA,TRBV10-3,TRBJ2-1,AIGTSHYEQF
NA,TRBV21-1,TRBJ2-7,AKTSGREEQY
few,TRBV28,TRBJ1-1,ASVLRGRMNTEAF
NA,TRBV7-9,TRBJ2-2,SSSLGTSGRAGTGELF
NA,TRBV23-1,TRBJ2-7,ANSQSNRSYEQY
NA,TRBV27,TRBJ1-2,ASSSRTGEHGYT
NA,TRBV2,TRBJ1-4,ASTEGQSNEKLF
NA,TRBV20-1,TRBJ2-1,SARLRNEQF
NA,TRBV19,TRBJ1-3,ASSRSDWGNTIY
once,TRBV15,TRBJ1-4,ATSRLGQAQNEKLF
NA,TRBV7-8,TRBJ2-1,ASSPQTGEQF
few,TRBV5-1,TRBJ1-6,ASSLEPGQGSRLNSPLH
NA,TRBV9,TRBJ2-1,ASSAAGVSDNEQF
few,TRBV18,TRBJ1-1,ASSPSGLSEAF